This TCR beta chain was identified during a study of response to subunit inactivated influenza vaccine. The V and J ends lost 9 bases and 3 bases respectively, with 11 bases between them. Germline V gene data show CDR1 as KGHDR and CDR2 as SFDVKD. The CDR3 has 13 residues. TCRdb redid the calling of the RT-PCR reads with MiXCR, one entry per CDR3 protein. The sample holds hundreds of thousands of distinct CDR3 sequences, about 25% seen once. The table lists this clonotype with a few counts. The chain joins TRBV24-1 to TRBJ1-5; no firm D call. This sequence was found in a man aged 50 or older who received an inactivated influenza vaccine. The material sequenced was CD4+ T cells sorted from PBMCs, taken 5 days after vaccination. CDR3 residues: CATRAGDNQPQHF. Written as DNA, the CDR3 is TGTGCCACCCGAGCGGGAGACAATCAGCCCCAGCATTTT.